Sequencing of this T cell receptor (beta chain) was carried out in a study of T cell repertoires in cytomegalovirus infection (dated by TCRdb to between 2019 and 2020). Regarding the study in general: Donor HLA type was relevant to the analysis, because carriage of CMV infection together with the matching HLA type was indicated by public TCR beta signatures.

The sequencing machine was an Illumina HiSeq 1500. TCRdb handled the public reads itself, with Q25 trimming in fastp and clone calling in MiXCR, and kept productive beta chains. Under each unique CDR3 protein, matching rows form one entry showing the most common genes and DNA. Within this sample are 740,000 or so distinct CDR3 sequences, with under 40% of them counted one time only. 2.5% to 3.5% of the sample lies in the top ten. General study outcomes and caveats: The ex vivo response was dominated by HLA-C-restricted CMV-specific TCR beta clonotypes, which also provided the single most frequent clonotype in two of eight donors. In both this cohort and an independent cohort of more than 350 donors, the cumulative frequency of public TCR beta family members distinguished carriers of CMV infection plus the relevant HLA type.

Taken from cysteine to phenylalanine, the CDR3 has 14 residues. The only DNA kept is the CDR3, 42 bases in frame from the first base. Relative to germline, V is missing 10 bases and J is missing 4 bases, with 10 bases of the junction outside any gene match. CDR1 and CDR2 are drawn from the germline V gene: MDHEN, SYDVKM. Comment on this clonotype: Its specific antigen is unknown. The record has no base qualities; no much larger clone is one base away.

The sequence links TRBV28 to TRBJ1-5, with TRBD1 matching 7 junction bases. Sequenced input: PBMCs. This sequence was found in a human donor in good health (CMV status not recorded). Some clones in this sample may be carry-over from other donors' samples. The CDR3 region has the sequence CATQGTVYNQPQHF. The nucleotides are TGTGCCACTCAAGGGACAGTCTATAATCAGCCCCAGCATTTT.